This entry lists 23 T cell receptor beta chains sequenced from one sample in a study of breast tumors, draining lymph nodes, adjacent tissues. MiXCR, run by TCRdb on the multiplex PCR reads, gives a single entry per CDR3 protein. The data show 130,000 or so distinct CDR3 sequences, 21% seen once. The lymph nodes were axillary draining lymph nodes from breast cancer patients. Sequences were obtained from axillary lymph node tissue. These receptors were obtained from a female donor with breast cancer. Some clones in this sample may be carry-over from other donors' samples.

This clonotype was detected ten times or more. The rearrangement links TRBV5-5 to TRBJ2-1; the match to TRBD2 covers 11 bases. V was pared by 4 bases and J by 6 bases, with 9 bases of the junction left unmatched. Germline CDR1 is SGHKS and CDR2 is YYEKEE (reference sequence). The CDR3 spans 16 residues. This chain's CDR3 is CASSLRTSGPFNEQFF. For the CDR3, the DNA is TGTGCCAGCAGCCTTCGGACTAGCGGGCCTTTCAATGAGCAGTTCTTC.

Many counts were recorded for this clonotype. The chain recombines TRBV2 with TRBJ2-3, with a possible D match to TRBD2 (6 bases). This CDR3 contains 16 residues. The V end lost 0 bases, the J end lost 0 bases, and 10 bases lay between the germline ends. Germline-derived CDR1 and CDR2 are SNHLY and FYNNEI. This CDR3 reads CASSEAGRTSTDTQYF. As DNA, the CDR3 is TGTGCCAGCAGTGAAGCTGGGAGGACTAGCACAGATACGCAGTATTTT.

About this clonotype itself: Just one base apart from a much larger clone, this may be a read error. This chain connects TRBV13 to TRBJ2-5, with D possibly TRBD2 on 6 matching bases. Germline-derived CDR1 and CDR2 are PRHDT and FYEKMQ (reference sequence). This CDR3 comprises 14 residues. Trimming shortened V by 6 bases and J by 1 base, and 12 bases separated the two germline ends. In DNA form, the CDR3 reads TGTGCCAGCAGGGGACGGGGGATCCAAGAGACCCAGTACTTC. This codes for CASRGRGIQETQYF. The variable domain in full, completed from reference TRBV13 and TRBJ2-5, reads AAGVIQSPRHLIKEKRETATLKCYPIPRHDTVYWYQQGPGQDPQFLISFYEKMQSDKGSIPDRFSAQQFSDYHSELNMSSLELGDSALYFCASRGRGIQETQYFGPGTRLLVL.

Concerning this clonotype itself: A read error is possible here, since a much larger clone lies one base away. The CDR3 ends on some other residue instead of the conserved phenylalanine or tryptophan, so this is likely a read error. The rearrangement links TRBV9 to TRBJ2-2; 8 bases are shared with TRBD1. The V and J ends lost 4 bases and 2 bases, in that order; junction bases with no gene match: 4. The germline gives CDR1 SGDLS, CDR2 YYNGEE. This CDR3 contains 15 residues. CDR3 DNA: TGTGCCAGCAGCCTGACAGGGGAAAACACCGGGGAGCTGTTTGTT. It encodes CASSLTGENTGELFV.

The chain has TRBV11-2 and TRBJ2-2, with a tentative D call TRBD2 (6 bases). Trimming removed 5 bases from V and 5 bases from J, with 9 bases in between. The germline CDR1 and CDR2 sequences are SGHAT and FQNNGV. This CDR3 has 13 residues. This CDR3 reads CASSPTRTGELFF. CDR3 coding DNA: TGTGCCAGCAGCCCGACTAGGACCGGGGAGCTGTTTTTT.

The rearrangement joins TRBV27 to TRBJ1-5; possible D gene TRBD1, 5 bases. The CDR3 extends over 14 amino acids. CDR1 and CDR2 (germline): MNHEY, SMNVEV (reference sequence). Deletions cut 3 bases from V and 4 bases from J, with 10 bases between. CDR3 sequence reads: CASSFGGVNQPQHF. CDR3 in DNA: TGTGCCAGCAGTTTTGGGGGTGTTAATCAGCCCCAGCATTTT.

The chain links TRBV19 to TRBJ1-5, with TRBD1 matching over 7 bases. CDR1 is LNHDA, CDR2 SQIVND, per germline (reference sequence). This CDR3 region has 17 residues. The trim removed 1 base at V and 1 base at J, leaving 7 bases unmatched. DNA of the CDR3: TGTGCCAGTAGTATAGCCCCGACAGGGAAGAGCAATCAGCCCCAGCATTTT. Residues: CASSIAPTGKSNQPQHF.

The table lists this clonotype with many counts. The chain uses TRBV7-9 and TRBJ2-3; D may correspond to TRBD1 or TRBD2 (6 bases each). Trimming removed 5 bases at V and 0 bases at J, with 18 bases between. From germline, CDR1 is SEHNR and CDR2 FQNEAQ (reference sequence). This CDR3 comprises 17 residues. In DNA form, the CDR3 reads TGTGCCAGCAGCCCCCCGACAGGCGGGGTTAGCACAGATACGCAGTATTTT. It is translated as CASSPPTGGVSTDTQYF.

This clonotype was observed many times. The chain links TRBV29-1 to TRBJ1-2; no reliable D call. From germline, CDR1 is SQVTM and CDR2 ANQGSEA. The CDR3 contains 11 residues. Between the trimmed V and J ends, which lost 7 bases and 6 bases, there was a span of 12 bases. The CDR3 coding sequence is TGCAGCGCCGAAGGGCGTGATGGCTACACCTTC. Translating it yields CSAEGRDGYTF.

This clonotype occurred many times. The gene calls are TRBV24-1 and TRBJ2-3; no clear D. This CDR3 has 13 amino acids. V was shortened by 3 bases and J by 0 bases, with 3 bases between the two germline ends. Looked up from germline, CDR1 is KGHDR and CDR2 is SFDVKD. The CDR3 bases are TGTGCCACCAGTGATCAGAGCACAGATACGCAGTATTTT. This gives the protein CATSDQSTDTQYF.

This clonotype was recorded many times. The chain recombines TRBV5-6 with TRBJ2-7, with 8 positions matching TRBD2. The CDR3 has 14 residues. The germline CDR1 and CDR2 sequences are SGHDT and YYEEEE. The junction had 9 bases not matched to a gene; V was cut back by 6 bases and J by 4 bases. The CDR3 bases are TGTGCCAGCATCGACCGGCGGGGGGCTTACGAGCAGTACTTC. Amino acid sequence: CASIDRRGAYEQYF.

This clonotype was observed at least ten times. The chain uses TRBV11-1 and TRBJ2-3; D is perhaps TRBD2 (6 bases). V was shortened by 5 bases and J by 5 bases, with 8 bases between the two germline ends. The CDR3 spans 12 residues. Germline V gene sequence: CDR1 SGHAT, CDR2 FQDESV (reference sequence). In DNA, the CDR3 is TGTGCCAGCAGCGCGACTAGAGATACGCAGTATTTT. It codes for CASSATRDTQYF.

This clonotype was detected many times. This chain connects TRBV19 to TRBJ2-1; D may correspond to TRBD1 or TRBD2 (6 bases each). The CDR3 length is 14 residues. The germline gives CDR1 LNHDA, CDR2 SQIVND (reference sequence). V was trimmed by 10 bases and J by 3 bases, leaving 16 bases between them. CDR3 sequence: CATKGGRIYNEQFF. The CDR3, as DNA: TGTGCCACCAAAGGGGGGAGGATCTACAATGAGCAGTTCTTC.

This clonotype was counted only a few times. A much larger clone differs from this one at a single base, so this may be a read error. The chain joins TRBV6-5 to TRBJ2-3; 9 bases agree with TRBD2. V lost 5 bases to trimming and J lost 4 bases; unmatched junction nucleotides: 7. Germline CDR1 MNHEY, CDR2 SVGAGI. This CDR3 has 15 residues. The CDR3 is CASSPLAGHADTQYF. In DNA form, the CDR3 reads TGTGCCAGCAGTCCTCTAGCGGGACACGCAGATACGCAGTATTTT.

For this clonotype: A clone one base away is much larger, so this may be a read error. The chain uses TRBV19 and TRBJ2-7; D tentatively reads TRBD1 or TRBD2 (6 bases each). Trimming removed 5 bases at V and 1 base at J, with 12 bases between. The germline V gene has CDR1 LNHDA and CDR2 SQIVND (reference sequence). The CDR3 runs to 14 residues. The CDR3 loop reads CASSWGAMSYEQYF. The CDR3 DNA reads as TGTGCCAGTAGTTGGGGGGCCATGTCCTACGAGCAGTACTTC.

Details on this clonotype: A single base separates this from a much larger clone, so it may be a read error. This CDR3 reads CSASEGGAQPQHF. The DNA of the CDR3 is TGCAGTGCTAGTGAGGGAGGGGCCCAGCCCCAGCATTTT. The chain couples TRBV20-1 to TRBJ1-5; D is possibly TRBD1 (5 bases). CDR3 length: 13 residues. From germline, CDR1 is DFQATT and CDR2 SNEGSKA (reference sequence). V was shortened by 3 bases and J by 7 bases, with 13 bases between the two germline ends.

This clonotype was observed a handful of times. The CDR3 DNA reads as TGTGCCAGCAGCCACCCAGGACAGGCCGAAGAGACCCAGTACTTC. Protein sequence: CASSHPGQAEETQYF. The rearrangement links TRBV3-1 to TRBJ2-5; TRBD1 aligns across 7 bases. There are 15 residues in the CDR3. With 3 bases clipped from V and 3 bases from J, the junction kept 7 bases outside the gene matches. Germline assignment: CDR1 LGHDT and CDR2 YNNKEL (reference sequence).

In regard to this clonotype: A much bigger clone sits one base away, suggesting this may be a read error. V gene TRBV10-3 combines with J gene TRBJ1-5, with 7 bases fitting TRBD1. The length of the CDR3 is 14 residues. Losses at the gene ends were 6 bases for V and 3 bases for J; bases not matched to a gene: 5. Germline V gives CDR1 ENHRY, CDR2 SYGVKD. The CDR3: CAISEGQVNQPQHF. The CDR3 coding sequence is TGTGCCATCAGCGAAGGACAGGTCAATCAGCCCCAGCATTTT.

The chain employs TRBV28 and TRBJ2-2, with a tentative D call TRBD1 (6 bases). CDR3 length: 15 amino acids. V lost 5 bases and J lost 1, with 11 bases in between. Germline CDR1 MDHEN, CDR2 SYDVKM. CDR3 region: CASSTPGQNTGELFF. The DNA of the CDR3 is TGTGCCAGCAGTACCCCGGGACAGAACACCGGGGAGCTGTTTTTT.

This clonotype was seen ten or more times. The gene calls are TRBV5-6 and TRBJ1-6; a possible D gene is TRBD1 (5 bases). V lost 2 bases to trimming and J lost 11 bases, with 14 bases between them. The CDR3 is 14 amino acids. Looked up from germline, CDR1 is SGHDT and CDR2 is YYEEEE. The CDR3 sequence: CASSFDGGMAPLHF. CDR3 sequence (DNA): TGTGCCAGCAGCTTTGATGGGGGAATGGCACCCCTCCACTTT.

This clonotype occurred a few times. The chain carries TRBV30 and TRBJ2-1; maybe TRBD2 (5 bases). There are 14 residues in the CDR3. Looked up from germline, CDR1 is GTSNPN and CDR2 is SVGIG (reference sequence). V shed 2 bases and J shed 5 bases, with 13 bases lying between them. The CDR3 reads CAWSKGAGHNEQFF. The CDR3 nucleotides are TGTGCCTGGAGTAAGGGAGCCGGCCACAATGAGCAGTTCTTC.

This clonotype was seen many times. The V and J genes are TRBV6-5 and TRBJ1-2; D gene unclear. Germline assignment: CDR1 MNHEY and CDR2 SVGAGI. Trimming took off 0 bases at V and 8 bases at J, with 7 bases between the two ends. CDR3 length: 12 amino acids. The CDR3 nucleotides are TGTGCCAGCAGTTACTCGAGAGGCGGCTACACCTTC. Encoded protein: CASSYSRGGYTF.

There are many counts of this clonotype. The chain links TRBV7-2 to TRBJ2-7; perhaps TRBD1 as D (6 bases). Germline values: CDR1 SGHTA, CDR2 FQGNSA. Trimming took off 4 bases at V and 3 bases at J, with 16 bases between the two ends. The CDR3 runs 15 residues. The chain's CDR3 is CASSSRPGTLYEQYF. CDR3 DNA: TGTGCCAGCAGCTCCCGGCCCGGGACACTCTACGAGCAGTACTTC.